This T cell receptor beta chain was recovered during a study of blood T cell repertoires in COVID-19. Study in general: Researchers got acute and convalescent COVID-19 samples from the United States, Italy and Spain. In each case, the material was cDNA or gDNA derived from T cells, B-cell-depleted T cells, or PBMCs.

Original methodology: Amplification of reference gene primers provided the estimated nucleated cell counts. The method was immunoSEQ multiplex PCR; TCRdb's version includes in-frame clones alone and lacks a portion of them. V and J calls and clone size are given by that table; D and trimming were obtained from the DNA. The sample includes around 250,000 clones, about 82% of them seen just once. Per the germline V gene, CDR1 is MDHEN and CDR2 is SYDVKM. The CDR3 covers 17 residues. The V and J ends lost 1 base and 2 bases, in that order; junction bases with no gene match: 8. Seattle-derived patients entered the study during active infection and were followed longitudinally.

The rearrangement links TRBV28 to TRBJ1-5, with 7 bases identical to TRBD1. The TCR was taken from an elderly woman with COVID-19, enrolled during active disease. Sequenced sample: peripheral blood. The chain's CDR3 is CASSLFYRGGGNQPQHF. The DNA of the CDR3 is TGTGCCAGCAGTTTATTTTACAGGGGAGGTGGCAATCAGCCCCAGCATTTT.